These T cell receptor beta chains were read from a single sample in a study of cytomegalovirus exposure and HLA in healthy donors. Assay: immunoSEQ multiplex PCR; the TCRdb copy retains only in-frame clones and omits some. The sample yields approximately 210,000 clones, 70% to 90% seen once. Material for sequencing was PBMCs. The origin of the receptors is a woman aged 18-30 years in good health and CMV-seronegative. Each CDR3 is given with its conserved first and last residue. A D gene is named only where the DNA matches it firmly. Size is omitted from some rows. Given values are once, few, many or a class for expanded clones.

.	.	TRBV2	TRBJ1-2	TGTGCCAGCAGTCAGGAGGGGGGCTACACCTTC	CASSQEGGYTF
.	.	TRBV28	TRBJ2-6	TGTGCCAGCAACCTCGCAGGGAGGATCTCTGGGGCCAACGTCCTGACTTTC	CASNLAGRISGANVLTF
.	.	TRBV7-9	TRBJ2-2	TGTGCCAGCAGCTCCCCCTCGAGTTCTAGGCACGGGGAGCTGTTTTTT	CASSSPSSSRHGELFF
.	.	TRBV6-5	TRBJ2-5	TGTGCCAGCAGTCCACCAGGGGTGGGAGAGACCCAGTACTTC	CASSPPGVGETQYF
.	TRBD2	TRBV19	TRBJ2-7	TGTGCCAGTAGTATATTGGCTAGCGGGACCTCTGGCGAGCAGTACTTC	CASSILASGTSGEQYF
.	TRBD1	TRBV2	TRBJ2-5	TGTGCCACACAACACAGGGGGCGTCGGGAGACCCAGTACTTC	CATQHRGRRETQYF
.	TRBD2	TRBV4-3	TRBJ2-3	TGCGCCAGCAGCCACGGACTAGCGGGGCAAACAGATACGCAGTATTTT	CASSHGLAGQTDTQYF
.	TRBD1	TRBV5-1	TRBJ1-2	TGCGCCAGCAGCTTTAGGACAGGTAGAGGCTACACCTTC	CASSFRTGRGYTF
.	TRBD1	TRBV19	TRBJ1-2	TGTGCCAGCAACTCCGGGACAGGGGATATGTATGGCTACACCTTC	CASNSGTGDMYGYTF
.	TRBD1	TRBV6-1	TRBJ1-4	TGTGCCAGCAGCACAGGGGAAACTAATGAAAAACTGTTTTTT	CASSTGETNEKLFF
once	TRBD1	TRBV7-2	TRBJ2-7	TGTGCCAGCACCCCGGGACAGGGGACCGGCGAGCAGTACTTC	CASTPGQGTGEQYF
.	TRBD2	TRBV30	TRBJ2-1	TGTGCCTGGGGGGGGACTAGCGGGAAACAGTTCTTC	CAWGGTSGKQFF
.	TRBD1	TRBV5-1	TRBJ2-5	TGCGCCAGCAGCACGGGACAGGGGCTTGAGACCCAGTACTTC	CASSTGQGLETQYF
.	.	TRBV25-1	TRBJ2-7	TGTGCCAGCAGTGAATCCGGGGGGCCCACCTACGAGCAGTACTTC	CASSESGGPTYEQYF
.	TRBD1	TRBV18	TRBJ1-3	TGTGCCAGCTCACCGGTTGGACAGGGGGCCAGAGGAAACACCATATATTTT	CASSPVGQGARGNTIYF
.	.	TRBV10-3	TRBJ2-3	TGTGCCAGTAGCACTAGCACAGATACGCAGTATTTT	CASSTSTDTQYF
.	.	TRBV28	TRBJ1-1	TGTGCCACACAGGGTCAGGGCGAATCTGAAGCTTTCTTT	CATQGQGESEAFF
.	.	TRBV29-1	TRBJ2-7	TGCAGCGTTAGCCCCCAGGGGGGATACGAGCAGTACTTC	CSVSPQGGYEQYF
.	TRBD1	TRBV4-2	TRBJ1-2	TGTGCCAGCAGCCAAGGGGGGAGACAGGGCACCGTCTATGGCTACACCTTC	CASSQGGRQGTVYGYTF
.	.	TRBV13	TRBJ1-2	TGTGCCAGCAGCTTCGGGTCAGAACTTTTCGCTAACTATGGCTACACCTTC	CASSFGSELFANYGYTF
.	.	TRBV11-3	TRBJ2-2	TGTGCCAGCAGCCACGCCGGAGTCTCCGGGGAGCTGTTTTTT	CASSHAGVSGELFF
few	.	TRBV5-1	TRBJ1-1	TGCGCCAGCAGCTTGGCGGGGGGAAACACTGAAGCTTTCTTT	CASSLAGGNTEAFF
.	TRBD2	TRBV6-1	TRBJ2-5	TGTGCCAGCAGTGGGGGACTAGCGGGAGCGGGCCAAGAGACCCAGTACTTC	CASSGGLAGAGQETQYF
.	.	TRBV5-6	TRBJ2-7	TGTGCCAGCAGCTTGACACCGGGGGTTTACGAGCAGTACTTC	CASSLTPGVYEQYF
once	.	TRBV6-6	TRBJ2-5	TGTGCCAGCAGCTTACCTTGGAGGGGGGGGACGGAGACCCAGTACTTC	CASSLPWRGGTETQYF
.	.	TRBV19	TRBJ2-1	TGTGCCAGTACGCTCCAGGGGAGCTCCTACAATGAGCAGTTCTTC	CASTLQGSSYNEQFF
.	TRBD2	TRBV6-5	TRBJ2-6	TGTGCCAGCAGTTACCGGGGGGGGGCTGGGGCCAACGTCCTGACTTTC	CASSYRGGAGANVLTF
.	.	TRBV4-1	TRBJ2-7	TGCGCCAGCAGCCAAGACGAGGGTTTGCTTTACGAGCAGTACTTC	CASSQDEGLLYEQYF
.	.	TRBV4-2	TRBJ1-2	TGTGCCAGCAGCCAAGGTCGGCAGGGTGCTGGCTACACCTTC	CASSQGRQGAGYTF
.	TRBD2	TRBV19	TRBJ2-1	TGTGCCAGTAGACCCGGCGGGGCTAGCGGGAGGGCTGTACATGAGCAGTTCTTC	CASRPGGASGRAVHEQFF
.	TRBD1	TRBV7-8	TRBJ1-4	TGTGCCAGCAGCTTCGGGAGGGGGCAAGAGAAACTGTTTTTT	CASSFGRGQEKLFF
.	TRBD1	TRBV5-4	TRBJ1-4	TGTGCCAGCAGCACCGGACAGGGAGGATCAACTAATGAAAAACTGTTTTTT	CASSTGQGGSTNEKLFF
few	.	TRBV2	TRBJ1-1	TGTGCCAGCAGTGTATCTACAGCTTACACTGAAGCTTTCTTT	CASSVSTAYTEAFF
.	TRBD2	TRBV5-1	TRBJ2-1	TGCGCCAGCAGCTTGGGGGGCGGGGGGATCTATGAGCAGTTCTTC	CASSLGGGGIYEQFF
.	TRBD2	TRBV7-8	TRBJ2-3	TGTGCCAGCAGCTTAGAAGGTAGCGGGAGTTGTGCGCAGTATTTT	CASSLEGSGSCAQYF
.	.	TRBV28	TRBJ2-3	TGTGCCAGCAGTTCAATGCCTACTGCAGATACGCAGTATTTT	CASSSMPTADTQYF
.	.	TRBV30	TRBJ2-3	TGTGCCTGGAGTCTCAGCGGGAGCACAGATACGCAGTATTTT	CAWSLSGSTDTQYF
.	.	TRBV6-1	TRBJ1-2	TGTGCCAGCAGTGCGATCGGGTACTATGGCTACACCTTC	CASSAIGYYGYTF
.	.	TRBV7-3	TRBJ2-1	TGTGCCAGCAGCTTGGGGGGGCTAAGCGGGGCTAATGAGCAGTTCTTC	CASSLGGLSGANEQFF
.	.	TRBV18	TRBJ1-2	TGTGCCAGCTCACCGGGAGGGAACTCTAACTATGGCTACACCTTC	CASSPGGNSNYGYTF
.	.	TRBV27	TRBJ1-6	TGTGCCAGCAGTTTTAACAGGGTCTCCTATAATTCACCCCTCCACTTT	CASSFNRVSYNSPLHF
.	.	TRBV19	TRBJ1-2	TGTGCCAGTAGTCGCGACAGTGTCTATGGCTACACCTTC	CASSRDSVYGYTF
once	.	TRBV28	TRBJ2-7	TGTGCCAGCAGTTTTGTCGCAGGGAGGTACGAGCAGTACTTC	CASSFVAGRYEQYF
once	.	TRBV30	TRBJ1-3	TGTGCCTGGGCTAGCTCTGGAAACACCATATATTTT	CAWASSGNTIYF
few	TRBD1	TRBV7-9	TRBJ2-1	TGTGCCAGCAGCCCGACAGGGGTGGACTCCTACAATGAGCAGTTCTTC	CASSPTGVDSYNEQFF
.	.	TRBV7-6	TRBJ1-1	TGTGCCAGCAGCCCGCAGGGATCGTGGGATGAAGCTTTCTTT	CASSPQGSWDEAFF
.	TRBD1	TRBV28	TRBJ2-1	TGTGCCAGCAGTTCCACAGACAGGGGTCGGTTCTTC	CASSSTDRGRFF
.	TRBD2	TRBV30	TRBJ2-5	TGTGCCTGGAGCCTAGCGGGGGCGCAACGACAAGAGACCCAGTACTTC	CAWSLAGAQRQETQYF
.	.	TRBV5-1	TRBJ1-4	TGCGCCAGCTCTCGTCCGGAGGAAGAGAATGAAAAACTGTTTTTT	CASSRPEEENEKLFF
once	.	TRBV7-2	TRBJ1-2	TGTGCCAGCAGCTTGCGGCAGACCAGCTATGGCTACACCTTC	CASSLRQTSYGYTF
few	.	TRBV7-2	TRBJ2-7	TGTGCCAGCAGCTTAGCCCCGGACAGTACCTACGAGCAGTACTTC	CASSLAPDSTYEQYF
.	.	TRBV5-4	TRBJ2-1	TGTGCCAGCAGCTTGGGGCCCCGGACGGGGGACTACAATGAGCAGTTCTTC	CASSLGPRTGDYNEQFF
once	TRBD1	TRBV5-4	TRBJ1-2	TGTGCCAGCAGCGGCCGGCAGGGGGCCCTCTATGGCTACACCTTC	CASSGRQGALYGYTF
.	.	TRBV5-6	TRBJ1-1	TGTGCCAGCAGCTTGGCCGGGTCTGAAGCTTTCTTT	CASSLAGSEAFF